This TCR beta chain was sequenced in a study of T cells expressing NK-cell markers. TCRdb re-called the 5' RACE reads; one entry per CDR3 protein, DNA not given. This repertoire includes 350,000 to 400,000 distinct CDR3 sequences. Sequenced input: blood T cells: a sorted CD56 or NKG2C T cell subset, CD4+ or CD8+ T cells, or bulk PBMC T cells (not recorded which). This TCR was sampled from a woman aged 50 to 60 in good health.

The CDR3 loop is CASSRDIGSHEQYF. The V and J genes are TRBV14 and TRBJ2-7; the D call from TCRdb, TRBD2, cannot be confirmed without DNA. The CDR3 sequence is 14 residues long. Germline CDR1 SGHDN, CDR2 FVKESK.